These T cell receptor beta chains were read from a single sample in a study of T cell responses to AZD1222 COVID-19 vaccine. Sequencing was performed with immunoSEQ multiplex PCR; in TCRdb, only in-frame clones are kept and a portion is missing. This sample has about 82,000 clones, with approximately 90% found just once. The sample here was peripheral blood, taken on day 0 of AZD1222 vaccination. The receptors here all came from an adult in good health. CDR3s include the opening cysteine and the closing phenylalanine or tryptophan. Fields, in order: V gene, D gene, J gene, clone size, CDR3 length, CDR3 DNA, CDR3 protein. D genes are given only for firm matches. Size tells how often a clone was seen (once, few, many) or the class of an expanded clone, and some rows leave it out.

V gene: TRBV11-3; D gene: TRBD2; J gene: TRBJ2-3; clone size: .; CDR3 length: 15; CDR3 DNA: TGTGCCAGCAGCTTAGAAGGACTAGCAGGAGATACGCAGTATTTT; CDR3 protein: CASSLEGLAGDTQYF
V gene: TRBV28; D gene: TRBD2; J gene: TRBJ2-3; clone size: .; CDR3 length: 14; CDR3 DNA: TGTGCCAGCAGAGGCGGGGGGACCCGGGGTACGCAGTATTTT; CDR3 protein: CASRGGGTRGTQYF
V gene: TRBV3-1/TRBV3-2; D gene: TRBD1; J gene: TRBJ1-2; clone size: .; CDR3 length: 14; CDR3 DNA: TGTGCCAGCAGCCAAACCGGGACAGTCTATGGCTACACCTTC; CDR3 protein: CASSQTGTVYGYTF
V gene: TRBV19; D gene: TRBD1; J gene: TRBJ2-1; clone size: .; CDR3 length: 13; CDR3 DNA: TGTGCCAGTAGTAGGGACAGGGGAGATGAGCAGTTCTTC; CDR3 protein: CASSRDRGDEQFF
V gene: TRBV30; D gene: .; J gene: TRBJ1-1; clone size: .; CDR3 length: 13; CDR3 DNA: TGTGCCTGGACTGAAGGGGATGGGACTGAAGCTTTCTTT; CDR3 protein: CAWTEGDGTEAFF
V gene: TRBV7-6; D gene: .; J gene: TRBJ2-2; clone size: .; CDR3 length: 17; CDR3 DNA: TGTGCCAGCAGCTTTTTCTCCGGGGAAGGAGGAGCCGGGGAGCTGTTTTTT; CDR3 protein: CASSFFSGEGGAGELFF
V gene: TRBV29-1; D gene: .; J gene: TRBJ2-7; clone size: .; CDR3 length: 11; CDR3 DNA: TGCAGCGTTCTCAGGGTTAACGAGCAGTACTTC; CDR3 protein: CSVLRVNEQYF
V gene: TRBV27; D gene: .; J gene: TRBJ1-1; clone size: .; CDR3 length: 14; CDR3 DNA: TGTGCCAGCAGTTCCCCGGTGCGAAACACTGAAGCTTTCTTT; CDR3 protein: CASSSPVRNTEAFF
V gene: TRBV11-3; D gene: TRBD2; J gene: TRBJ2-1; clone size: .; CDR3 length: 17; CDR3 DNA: TGTGCCAGCAGCTTAGATCTAGCGGGGGGACCTTACAATGAGCAGTTCTTC; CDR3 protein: CASSLDLAGGPYNEQFF
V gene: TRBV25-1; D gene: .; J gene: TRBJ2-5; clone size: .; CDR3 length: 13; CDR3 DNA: TGTGCCAGCAGTGAGCGGGTACAAGAGACCCAGTACTTC; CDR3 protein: CASSERVQETQYF
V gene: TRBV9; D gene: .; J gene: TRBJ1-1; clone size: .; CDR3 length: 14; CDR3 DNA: TGTGCCAGCAGCCCATTAGATTTCTACACTGAAGCTTTCTTT; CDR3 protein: CASSPLDFYTEAFF
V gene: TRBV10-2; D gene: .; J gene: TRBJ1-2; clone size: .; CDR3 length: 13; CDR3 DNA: TGCGCCAGCACCGAGGGGGTGTCCTATGGCTACACCTTC; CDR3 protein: CASTEGVSYGYTF
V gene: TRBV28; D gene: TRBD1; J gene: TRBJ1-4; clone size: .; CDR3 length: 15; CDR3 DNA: TGTGCCAGCAGTCCCCTAGGGACAGGCTATGAAAAACTGTTTTTT; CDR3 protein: CASSPLGTGYEKLFF
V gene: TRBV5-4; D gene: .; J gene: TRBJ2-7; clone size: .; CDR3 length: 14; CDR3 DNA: TGTGCCAGCAGCTCCCCGGAGGACCGCTACGAGCAGTACTTC; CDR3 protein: CASSSPEDRYEQYF
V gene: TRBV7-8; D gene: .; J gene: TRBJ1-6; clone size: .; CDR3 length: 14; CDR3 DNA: TGTGCCAGCAGCCCCGCAGAGGGGGTTTCACCCCTCCACTTT; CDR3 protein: CASSPAEGVSPLHF
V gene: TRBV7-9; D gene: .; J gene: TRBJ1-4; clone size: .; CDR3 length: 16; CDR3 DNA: TGTGCCAGCAGCTTAGGAGGGATTGCAACTAATGAAAAACTGTTTTTT; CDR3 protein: CASSLGGIATNEKLFF
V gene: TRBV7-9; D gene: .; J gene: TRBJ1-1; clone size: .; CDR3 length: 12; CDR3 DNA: TGTGCCAGCAGCTCGTTGGGGAGGGTGGCTTTCTTT; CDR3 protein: CASSSLGRVAFF
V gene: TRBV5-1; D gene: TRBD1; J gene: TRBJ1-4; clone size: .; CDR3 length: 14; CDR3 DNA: TGCGCCAGCAGCTCCGAGGGACAGAGGGAAAAACTGTTTTTT; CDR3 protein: CASSSEGQREKLFF
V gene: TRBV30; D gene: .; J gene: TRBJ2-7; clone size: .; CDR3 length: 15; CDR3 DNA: TGTGCTCTAAAGGGGGACTCCGGGTCCTCCTACGAGCAGTACTTC; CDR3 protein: CALKGDSGSSYEQYF
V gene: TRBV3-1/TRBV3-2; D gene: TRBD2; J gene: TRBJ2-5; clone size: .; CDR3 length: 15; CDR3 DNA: TGTGCCAGCAGCAAAAGCGGGGGGGCGGTGGAGACCCAGTACTTC; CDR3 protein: CASSKSGGAVETQYF
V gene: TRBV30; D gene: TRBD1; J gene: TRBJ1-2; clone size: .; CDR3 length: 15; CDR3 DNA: TGTGCCTGGAGAGGTGGACAGGGTAATAACTATGGCTACACCTTC; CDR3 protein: CAWRGGQGNNYGYTF
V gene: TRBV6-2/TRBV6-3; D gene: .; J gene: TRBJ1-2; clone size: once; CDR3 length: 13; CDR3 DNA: TGTGCCAGCACCCCGGGACGTTACTATGGCTACACCTTC; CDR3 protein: CASTPGRYYGYTF
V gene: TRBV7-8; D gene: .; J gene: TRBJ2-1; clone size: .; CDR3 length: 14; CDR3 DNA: TGTGCCAGCAGCTTAGACCTCAGGGACAATGAGCAGTTCTTC; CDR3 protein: CASSLDLRDNEQFF
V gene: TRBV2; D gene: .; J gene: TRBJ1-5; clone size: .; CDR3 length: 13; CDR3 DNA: TGTGCCAGCAGCCCGAATGTTAATCAGCCCCAGCATTTT; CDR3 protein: CASSPNVNQPQHF
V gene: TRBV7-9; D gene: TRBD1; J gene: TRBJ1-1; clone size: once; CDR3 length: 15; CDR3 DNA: TGTGCCAGCAGCTTAGGGAGGACAGGAAACACTGAAGCTTTCTTT; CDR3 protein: CASSLGRTGNTEAFF
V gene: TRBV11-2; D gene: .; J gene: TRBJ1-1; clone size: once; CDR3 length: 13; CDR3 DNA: TGTGCCAGCAGCTTACGGGGGAACACTGAAGCTTTCTTT; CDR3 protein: CASSLRGNTEAFF
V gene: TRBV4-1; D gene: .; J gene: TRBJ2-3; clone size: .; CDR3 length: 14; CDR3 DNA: TGCGCCAGCAGACGGACGGGTAGCACAGATACGCAGTATTTT; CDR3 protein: CASRRTGSTDTQYF
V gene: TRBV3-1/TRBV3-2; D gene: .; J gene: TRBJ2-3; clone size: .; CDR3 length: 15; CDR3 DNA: TGTGCCAGCAGCCCAGGCAGGCCCTTGACAGATACGCAGTATTTT; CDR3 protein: CASSPGRPLTDTQYF
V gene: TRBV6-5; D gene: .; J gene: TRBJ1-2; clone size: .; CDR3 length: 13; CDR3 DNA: TGTGCCAGCAAGGGATTTTCAGGGTCTGGCTACACCTTC; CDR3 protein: CASKGFSGSGYTF
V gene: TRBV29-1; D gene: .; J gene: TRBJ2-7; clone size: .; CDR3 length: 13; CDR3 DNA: TGCAGCGTTATTACAGGCGGGTCCTACGAGCAGTACTTC; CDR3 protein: CSVITGGSYEQYF
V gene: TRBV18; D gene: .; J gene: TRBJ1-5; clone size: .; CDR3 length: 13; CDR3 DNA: TGTGCCAGCTCGCAAACAGGGAATCAGCCCCAGCATTTT; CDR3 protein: CASSQTGNQPQHF
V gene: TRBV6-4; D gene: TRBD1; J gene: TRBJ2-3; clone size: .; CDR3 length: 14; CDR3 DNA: TGTGCCAGCAGTGAGGGACAGGGGGCAGATACGCAGTATTTT; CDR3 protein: CASSEGQGADTQYF
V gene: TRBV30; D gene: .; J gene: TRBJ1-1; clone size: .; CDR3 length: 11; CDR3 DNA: TGTGCCGTGGGGCAGGGGCGCTATGCTTTCTTT; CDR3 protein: CAVGQGRYAFF
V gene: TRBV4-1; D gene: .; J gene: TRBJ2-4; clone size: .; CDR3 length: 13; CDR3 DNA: TGCGCCAGCTCCTCGGTGGCCAAAAACATTCAGTACTTC; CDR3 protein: CASSSVAKNIQYF
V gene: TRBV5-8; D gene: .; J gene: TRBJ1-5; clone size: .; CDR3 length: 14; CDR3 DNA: TGTGCCAGCAGCGCCCGGGGCCTCTTTTTGCCCCAGCATTTT; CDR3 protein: CASSARGLFLPQHF
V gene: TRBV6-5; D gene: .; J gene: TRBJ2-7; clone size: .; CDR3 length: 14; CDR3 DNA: TGTGCCAGCAGTTACAATGCGGATTCCTACGAGCAGTACTTC; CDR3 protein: CASSYNADSYEQYF
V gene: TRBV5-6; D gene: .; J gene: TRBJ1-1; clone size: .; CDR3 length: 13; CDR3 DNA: TGTGCCAGCGGGGAGGCGGGAAACACTGAAGCTTTCTTT; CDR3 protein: CASGEAGNTEAFF
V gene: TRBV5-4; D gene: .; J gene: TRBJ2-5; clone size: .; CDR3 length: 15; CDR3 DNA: TGTGCCAGCAGCTTGAAACAACTTCGGGGGGAGACCCAGTACTTC; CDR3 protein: CASSLKQLRGETQYF
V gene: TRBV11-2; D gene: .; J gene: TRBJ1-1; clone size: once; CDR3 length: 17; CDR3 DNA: TGTGCCAGCAGCTTACTACAGGAGACTTTCTTGAACACTGAAGCTTTCTTT; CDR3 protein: CASSLLQETFLNTEAFF
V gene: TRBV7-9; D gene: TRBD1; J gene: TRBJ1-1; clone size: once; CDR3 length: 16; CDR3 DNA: TGTGCCAGCAGCCGGGGACAGGGGGTGTATAGCACTGAAGCTTTCTTT; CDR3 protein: CASSRGQGVYSTEAFF
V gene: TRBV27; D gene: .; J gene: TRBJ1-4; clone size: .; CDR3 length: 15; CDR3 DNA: TGTGCCAGCAGTCTTACGGACGGATTGGGTGAAAAACTGTTTTTT; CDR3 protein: CASSLTDGLGEKLFF
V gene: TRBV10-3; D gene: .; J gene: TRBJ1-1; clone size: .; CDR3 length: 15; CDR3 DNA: TGTGCCATCAGTGAACCCTTGGGGCAGCTTACTGAAGCTTTCTTT; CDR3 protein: CAISEPLGQLTEAFF
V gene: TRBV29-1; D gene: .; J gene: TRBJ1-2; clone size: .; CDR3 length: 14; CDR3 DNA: TGCAGCGTTGTTATTGAGGGTCGGAACTATGGCTACACCTTC; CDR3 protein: CSVVIEGRNYGYTF
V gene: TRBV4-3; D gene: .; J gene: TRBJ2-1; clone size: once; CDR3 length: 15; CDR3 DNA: TGCGCCAGCAGCCAAGGCCCACTCCCGGGCAATGAGCAGTTCTTC; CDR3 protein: CASSQGPLPGNEQFF
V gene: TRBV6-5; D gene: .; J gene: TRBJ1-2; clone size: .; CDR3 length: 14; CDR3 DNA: TGTGCCAGCAGTTACTCGAAAGGGAACTATGGCTACACCTTC; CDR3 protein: CASSYSKGNYGYTF